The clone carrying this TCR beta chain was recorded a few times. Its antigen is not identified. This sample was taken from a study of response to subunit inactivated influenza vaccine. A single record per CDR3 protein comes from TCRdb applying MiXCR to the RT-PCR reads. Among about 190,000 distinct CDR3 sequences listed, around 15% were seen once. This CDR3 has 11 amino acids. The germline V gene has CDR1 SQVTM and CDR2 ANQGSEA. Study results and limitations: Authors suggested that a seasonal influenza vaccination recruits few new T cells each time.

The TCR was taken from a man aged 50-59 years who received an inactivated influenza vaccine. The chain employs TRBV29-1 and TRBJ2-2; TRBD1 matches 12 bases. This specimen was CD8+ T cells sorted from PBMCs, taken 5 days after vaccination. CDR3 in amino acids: CGGQGAGELFF. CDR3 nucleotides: TGCGGGGGACAGGGGGCAGGGGAGCTGTTTTTT.